The 11 T cell receptor beta chains below come from one sample, sequenced in a study of T cell responses to AZD1222 COVID-19 vaccine. Method: immunoSEQ multiplex PCR; TCRdb's copy keeps in-frame clones and lacks some. The sample contains some 180,000 clones, 80% to 95% of which appear only once. Sample: peripheral blood, taken on day 0 of AZD1222 vaccination. Every receptor here comes from an adult in good health.

CDR3 residues: CASSSTGSYGYTF. The CDR3 nucleotides are TGTGCCAGCAGTTCGACAGGGTCCTATGGCTACACCTTC. The chain joins TRBV6-2 or TRBV6-3 to TRBJ1-2; 7 nucleotides align to TRBD1. The ends lost 4 bases at V and 4 bases at J; junction bases unmatched: 3. The CDR3 is 13 amino acids. In germline, CDR1 is MNHEY, CDR2 SVGEGT.

This chain connects TRBV6-2 or TRBV6-3 to TRBJ1-1, with TRBD1 matching over 9 bases. The germline gives CDR1 MNHEY, CDR2 SVGEGT. Losses at the gene ends were 4 bases for V and 3 bases for J; bases not matched to a gene: 9. The CDR3 loop spans 16 amino acids. CDR3 sequence (DNA): TGTGCCAGCAGTTGTCCCGGGACAGGGTTGGACACTGAAGCTTTCTTT. This codes for CASSCPGTGLDTEAFF.

The V and J genes are TRBV24-1 and TRBJ1-1, with a weak D call TRBD1 (5 bases). V was pared by 7 bases and J by 0 bases, with 11 bases between. In germline, CDR1 is KGHDR, CDR2 SFDVKD. The CDR3 spans 14 residues. CDR3 protein: CATRGGGMNTEAFF. CDR3 bases: TGTGCCACCAGAGGTGGGGGAATGAACACTGAAGCTTTCTTT.

The V and J genes are TRBV18 and TRBJ2-5; TRBD2 agrees at 9 bases. This CDR3 is 14 amino acids long. Unmatched junction bases numbered 0, after V lost 3 bases and J lost 1 base. Per the germline V gene, CDR1 is KGHSH and CDR2 is LQKENI. CDR3 DNA: TGTGCCAGCTCACCGACTAGCGGCCAAGAGACCCAGTACTTC. It codes for CASSPTSGQETQYF.

This clone was seen a handful of times. V usage is TRBV18 and J usage is TRBJ2-2; possibly TRBD1 for D (6 bases). V lost 6 bases to trimming and J lost 1 base, with 15 bases between them. This CDR3 has 16 residues. The germline CDR1 and CDR2 sequences are KGHSH and LQKENI. The CDR3 spells CASSLQPGQNTGELFF. In DNA, the CDR3 is TGTGCCAGCTCCTTACAACCGGGACAGAACACCGGGGAGCTGTTTTTT.

This sequence joins TRBV2 and TRBJ1-2, with 7 bases that match TRBD1. Losses at the gene ends were 3 bases for V and 6 bases for J; bases not matched to a gene: 4. CDR1 and CDR2 (germline): SNHLY, FYNNEI. The CDR3 runs 13 residues. The CDR3 nucleotides read TGTGCCAGCAGTGATACAGGGGATGATGGCTACACCTTC. Its protein product is CASSDTGDDGYTF.

This chain uses TRBV5-5 with TRBJ2-3; 11 bases are a match to TRBD1. The CDR3 loop spans 15 amino acids. Germline V gene lookup returns CDR1 SGHKS and CDR2 YYEKEE (reference sequence). J was trimmed by 5 bases and V by 6 bases; bases with no gene match: 8. CDR3 amino acids: CASNRDRGWRDTQYF. The CDR3 nucleotides are TGTGCCAGCAACAGGGACAGGGGGTGGAGAGATACGCAGTATTTT.

The chain combines TRBV9 with TRBJ2-2; 7 bases align to TRBD1. Germline CDR1 and CDR2: SGDLS and YYNGEE. With 3 bases clipped from V and 5 bases from J, the junction kept 10 bases outside the gene matches. This CDR3 spans 16 amino acids. CDR3 coding DNA: TGTGCCAGCAGCGGGGGTGTGGGACAGCTTACCGGGGAGCTGTTTTTT. Protein: CASSGGVGQLTGELFF.

The rearrangement joins TRBV3-1 (or the pseudogene TRBV3-2) to TRBJ1-2; TRBD1 matches 8 bases. CDR1 and CDR2 from the germline V gene are LGHDT and YNNKEL (reference sequence). This CDR3 spans 15 amino acids. V gave up 0 bases and J gave up 4 bases; unmatched junction bases: 4. The CDR3 protein is CASSQEGTGSYGYTF. The CDR3 coding sequence is TGTGCCAGCAGCCAAGAGGGGACAGGCAGCTATGGCTACACCTTC.

In this sample, this clone turned up a few times. The gene calls are TRBV29-1 and TRBJ2-2; 11 nucleotides align to TRBD2. CDR3 length: 15 residues. Trimming cost V 7 bases and J 3 bases; bases outside gene matches: 7. Germline lookup yields CDR1 SQVTM and CDR2 ANQGSEA. The CDR3 coding sequence is TGCAGCGGAAGAGGACTAGCGGGTGACACCGGGGAGCTGTTTTTT. Translated: CSGRGLAGDTGELFF.

V and J are TRBV21-1 and TRBJ1-4; the table's D call of TRBD1 was not tested on the DNA. TRBV21-1 is noted as a pseudogene. This CDR3 region has 18 residues. CDR3 DNA: TGTGCCAGCAGCACAAAGCCGGGACAGGGGAGAGGGAATGAAAAACTGTTTTTT. Translation: CASSTKPGQGRGNEKLFF.